This T cell receptor beta chain was sequenced during a study of T-cell memory formation after mild COVID-19. TCRdb recomputed calls from the 5' RACE reads with MiXCR, one row per CDR3 protein. The sample lists around 370,000 distinct CDR3 sequences, around 21% occurring once. CDR1 and CDR2 (germline): MNHEY, SVGEGT. CDR3 length: 18 residues. The junction had 12 bases not matched to a gene; V was cut back by 6 bases and J by 0 bases. This sequence joins TRBV6-2 or TRBV6-3 and TRBJ2-5; 11 bases match TRBD2. The material sequenced was PBMCs or a T cell subset sorted from them (not recorded which). The clonotype comes from an adult woman who had mild COVID-19 (a few samples of this study predate the infection). Cell type and time point are not known. The CDR3 bases are TGTGCCAGCAGCTACGGTGGGACTAGCGGCAGGTACCAAGAGACCCAGTACTTC. Protein product: CASSYGGTSGRYQETQYF.